These T cell receptor beta chains were read from a single sample in a study of technical replicates of blood from a few donors. Profiled with immunoSEQ multiplex PCR; TCRdb holds only in-frame clones, not every one. Of roughly 56,000 clones listed, about 89% are singletons. Sequencing was performed on PBMCs. Receptor source: a human donor in good health. Some clones in this sample may be carry-over from other donors' samples. Both conserved end residues are part of each CDR3. Each record gives: J gene, clone size, D gene, V gene, CDR3 length, CDR3 DNA, CDR3 protein. The D gene is left open where the match is weak. Clone size, where shown, is once, few, many, or a class for clones that have expanded.

TRBJ1-2,.,TRBD1,TRBV19,13,TGTGCCAGTAGTAGACAGGGGAGTAGTGGCTACACCTTC,CASSRQGSSGYTF
TRBJ2-3,.,.,TRBV27,13,TGTGCCAGCAGTTTACCGGGACTTCATACGCAGTATTTT,CASSLPGLHTQYF
TRBJ2-3,.,.,TRBV2,9,TGTGCCAGCAGTCCCGCGGGGTATTTT,CASSPAGYF
TRBJ2-5,.,TRBD2,TRBV2,17,TGTGCCAGCAGGGGCACCCTGGGGTCTAGCGGGGAAGAGACCCAGTACTTC,CASRGTLGSSGEETQYF
TRBJ2-1,.,TRBD2,TRBV2,15,TGTGCCAGCAGGCTCGGACTAGCGGGAGTTAATGAGCAGTTCTTC,CASRLGLAGVNEQFF
TRBJ1-1,.,TRBD1,TRBV7-9,15,TGTGCCAGCAGCCCGGGACAGGGGTTGAACACTGAAGCTTTCTTT,CASSPGQGLNTEAFF
TRBJ2-1,.,TRBD2,TRBV9,14,TGTGCCAGCAGTCGACTAGCGGGAAAAGATGAGCAGTTCTTC,CASSRLAGKDEQFF
TRBJ2-7,.,TRBD1,TRBV29-1,14,TGCAGCGTTAGGTCCGGGACAGGAGCCTACGAGCAGTACTTC,CSVRSGTGAYEQYF
TRBJ2-3,.,TRBD1,TRBV18,15,TGTGCCAGCTCACCGGGACAGGGGGCTAGTGATACGCAGTATTTT,CASSPGQGASDTQYF
TRBJ2-7,few,.,TRBV4-2,15,TGTGCCAGCAGCCCCTTGATTCGCGGGGTCGACGAGCAGTACTTC,CASSPLIRGVDEQYF
TRBJ1-1,.,.,TRBV5-6,13,TGTGCCAGCAGTAGACAATCGAACACTGAAGCTTTCTTT,CASSRQSNTEAFF